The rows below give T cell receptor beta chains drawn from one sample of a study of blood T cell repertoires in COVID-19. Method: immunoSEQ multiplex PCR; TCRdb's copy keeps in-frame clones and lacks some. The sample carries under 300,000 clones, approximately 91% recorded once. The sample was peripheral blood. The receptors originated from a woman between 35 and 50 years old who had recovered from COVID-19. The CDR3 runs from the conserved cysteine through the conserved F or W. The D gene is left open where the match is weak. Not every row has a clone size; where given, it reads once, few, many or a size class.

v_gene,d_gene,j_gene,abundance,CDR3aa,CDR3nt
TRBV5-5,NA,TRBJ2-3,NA,CASSLEMILTDTQYF,TGTGCCAGCAGCTTGGAGATGATTCTAACAGATACGCAGTATTTT
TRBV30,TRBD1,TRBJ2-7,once,CAHGEGGDYEQYF,TGTGCCCACGGGGAAGGGGGCGACTACGAGCAGTACTTC
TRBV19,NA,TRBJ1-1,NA,CASSIAGRSNTEAFF,TGTGCCAGTAGTATTGCGGGACGGTCGAACACTGAAGCTTTCTTT
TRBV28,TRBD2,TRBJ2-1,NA,CASSASSGRLGEQFF,TGTGCCAGCAGTGCGTCTAGCGGGAGACTGGGTGAGCAGTTCTTC
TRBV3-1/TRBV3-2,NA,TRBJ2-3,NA,CASSQGRIGWSNTDTQYF,TGTGCCAGCAGCCAAGGAAGAATCGGCTGGAGTAACACAGATACGCAGTATTTT
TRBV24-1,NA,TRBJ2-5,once,CATSDSGWRGPGKETQYF,TGTGCCACCAGTGATTCAGGGTGGCGGGGACCAGGAAAAGAGACCCAGTACTTC
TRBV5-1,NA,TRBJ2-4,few,CASSLPGTGDIQYF,TGCGCCAGCAGCTTGCCAGGGACTGGGGACATTCAGTACTTC
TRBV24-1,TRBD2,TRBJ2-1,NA,CATSGGRAEGYNEQFF,TGTGCCACCAGTGGCGGGAGGGCCGAGGGCTACAATGAGCAGTTCTTC
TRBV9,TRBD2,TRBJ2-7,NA,CASSVGTSTYEQYF,TGTGCCAGCAGCGTTGGGACTAGCACATACGAGCAGTACTTC
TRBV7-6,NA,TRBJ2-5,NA,CASRGGETQYF,TGTGCCAGCCGAGGAGGAGAGACCCAGTACTTC
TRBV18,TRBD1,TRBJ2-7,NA,CASSVGGQGAKYEQYF,TGTGCCAGCTCGGTCGGCGGACAGGGGGCTAAGTACGAGCAGTACTTC
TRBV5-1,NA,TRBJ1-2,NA,CASSFLEGYGYTF,TGCGCCAGCAGCTTTCTTGAGGGCTATGGCTACACCTTC
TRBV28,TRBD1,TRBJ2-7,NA,CASSWGRQGDSYEQYF,TGTGCCAGCAGTTGGGGTCGGCAGGGGGACTCCTACGAGCAGTACTTC
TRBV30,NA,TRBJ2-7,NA,CAWSVGGTSYEQYF,TGTGCCTGGAGTGTGGGTGGGACATCCTACGAGCAGTACTTC
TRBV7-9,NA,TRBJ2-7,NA,CASSLGGATVYEQYF,TGTGCCAGCAGCTTAGGTGGCGCGACAGTTTACGAGCAGTACTTC
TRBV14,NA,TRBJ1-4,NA,CASSQNHGKLFF,TGTGCCAGCAGCCAAAACCACGGAAAACTGTTTTTT
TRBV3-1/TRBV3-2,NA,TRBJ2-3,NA,CASSQNAGATDTQYF,TGTGCCAGCAGCCAAAACGCGGGGGCCACAGATACGCAGTATTTT
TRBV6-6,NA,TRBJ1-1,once,CASSSSSIANTEAFF,TGTGCCAGCAGTTCGAGCTCCATCGCGAACACTGAAGCTTTCTTT
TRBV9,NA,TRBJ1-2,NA,CASSVRDSGRNGYTF,TGTGCCAGCAGCGTCCGGGACTCCGGGAGGAATGGCTACACCTTC
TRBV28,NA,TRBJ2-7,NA,CASSSVPYEQYF,TGTGCCAGCAGCTCGGTTCCTTACGAGCAGTACTTC
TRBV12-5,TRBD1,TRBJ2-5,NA,CASAARTGRQETQYF,TGTGCTAGTGCCGCCAGGACAGGCCGCCAAGAGACCCAGTACTTC
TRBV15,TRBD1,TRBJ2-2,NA,CATGGQASTGELFF,TGTGCCACCGGCGGACAGGCGAGCACCGGGGAGCTGTTTTTT
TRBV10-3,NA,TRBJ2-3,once,CAIATSSNTQYF,TGTGCCATCGCCACTAGTTCGAATACGCAGTATTTT
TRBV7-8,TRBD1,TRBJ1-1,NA,CASSSATGMTEAFF,TGTGCCAGCAGCTCAGCGACAGGGATGACTGAAGCTTTCTTT
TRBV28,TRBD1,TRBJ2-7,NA,CASTGTGTYEQYF,TGTGCCAGCACAGGGACAGGGACCTACGAGCAGTACTTC
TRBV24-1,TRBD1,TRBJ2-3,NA,CATSGSFGGGTGTDTQYF,TGTGCCACCAGTGGATCCTTTGGGGGGGGGACAGGGACAGATACGCAGTATTTT
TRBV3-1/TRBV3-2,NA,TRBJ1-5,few,CASSQGGDQPQHF,TGTGCCAGCAGCCAAGGGGGGGATCAGCCCCAGCATTTT
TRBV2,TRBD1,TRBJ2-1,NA,CASGIDRGQYNEQFF,TGTGCCAGCGGGATCGACAGGGGGCAATACAATGAGCAGTTCTTC
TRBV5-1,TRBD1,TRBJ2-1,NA,CASSLVGTGRNEQFF,TGCGCCAGCAGCTTGGTCGGGACAGGGAGGAATGAGCAGTTCTTC
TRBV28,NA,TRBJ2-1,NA,CASSYLNEQFF,TGTGCCAGCAGTTATCTGAATGAGCAGTTCTTC
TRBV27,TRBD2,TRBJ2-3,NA,CASSTSGRNTDTQYF,TGTGCCAGCAGCACTAGCGGGAGAAACACAGATACGCAGTATTTT
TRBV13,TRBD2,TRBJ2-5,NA,CASSSGASGSFETQYF,TGTGCCAGCAGCTCTGGGGCCAGCGGGAGTTTCGAGACCCAGTACTTC
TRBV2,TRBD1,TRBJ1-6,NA,CASSDATGLSPLHF,TGTGCCAGCAGTGATGCGACAGGGTTATCACCCCTCCACTTT
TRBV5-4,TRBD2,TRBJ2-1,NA,CASSFAGLVAEQFF,TGTGCCAGCAGCTTCGCGGGACTAGTGGCTGAGCAGTTCTTC
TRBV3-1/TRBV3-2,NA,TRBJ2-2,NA,CASSQEARDTGELFF,TGTGCCAGCAGCCAAGAGGCCAGGGACACCGGGGAGCTGTTTTTT
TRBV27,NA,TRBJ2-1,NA,CASRAPRLVPDEQFF,TGTGCCAGCAGGGCCCCTAGACTAGTTCCGGATGAGCAGTTCTTC
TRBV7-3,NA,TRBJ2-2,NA,CASSFLGGTGELFF,TGTGCCAGCAGCTTCTTGGGGGGCACCGGGGAGCTGTTTTTT
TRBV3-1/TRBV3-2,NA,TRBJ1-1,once,CASSQDDGDTEAFF,TGTGCCAGCAGCCAAGATGACGGAGACACTGAAGCTTTCTTT
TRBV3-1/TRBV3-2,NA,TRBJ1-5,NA,CASSQAQNQPQHF,TGTGCCAGCAGCCAAGCACAAAATCAGCCCCAGCATTTT
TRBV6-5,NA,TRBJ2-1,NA,CASSYRTLTGEQFF,TGTGCCAGCAGTTACCGGACTCTAACGGGCGAGCAGTTCTTC
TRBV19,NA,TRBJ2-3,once,CASSWQVGGTDTQYF,TGTGCCAGTAGCTGGCAAGTGGGAGGAACAGATACGCAGTATTTT
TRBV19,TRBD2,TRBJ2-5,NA,CASRTSAALGEETQYF,TGTGCCAGTAGGACTAGCGCCGCCCTGGGAGAAGAGACCCAGTACTTC